This T cell receptor beta chain appears in the sequencing data of a study of long-term antiretroviral therapy in people with HIV. Study observations and caveats: Collection spanned 2004 to 2017; ART regimens may be less effective than current ones.

This clone was seen a few times. Its antigen is not identified. V lost 2 bases and J 6 bases, leaving 8 bases between the germline ends. This CDR3 comprises 13 residues. The germline V gene encodes CDR1 GTSNPN and CDR2 SVGIG (reference sequence). Run at survey level, the immunoSEQ assay was version v3.0. Clones were sequenced by immunoSEQ multiplex PCR, and TCRdb holds only the in-frame ones, with some missing. Of fewer than 35,000 clones in the sample, 60% to 85% were seen once. Treatment of all HIV participants took place in the United States. The chain joins TRBV30 to TRBJ1-6; D is unclear. Here the sequenced sample was unsorted PBMCs, taken 2 years after starting antiretroviral therapy. This TCR was sampled from a woman in her forties or fifties with HIV. The CDR3 is CAWSLGVNSPLHF. CDR3 sequence (DNA): TGTGCCTGGAGTCTCGGGGTTAATTCACCCCTCCACTTT.